The T cell receptor (beta chain) described here comes from a study of blood T cell repertoires in COVID-19. The germline V gene encodes CDR1 SGDLS and CDR2 YYNGEE. V lost 3 bases, J lost 4 bases, and 9 bases stayed unmatched. The CDR3 is 16 residues long. Clinical history reported by participants formed the basis on which cohorts were assigned. The assay was immunoSEQ multiplex PCR, and TCRdb's table has in-frame clones only and misses some. The sample contains approximately 190,000 clones, 70% to 90% of which appear only once. The chain combines TRBV9 with TRBJ1-1; 10 positions agree with TRBD1. Input material: PBMCs or T cells enriched from blood (not recorded which). This sequence was found in a woman in her forties in a cohort exposed to, infected with or recovered from COVID-19 (not recorded which). The CDR3 DNA follows: TGTGCCAGCAGCGCCCAAGGGGGGACAGGGGTCACTGAAGCTTTCTTT. Residues: CASSAQGGTGVTEAFF.